These 22 T cell receptor beta chains were sequenced from one sample in a study of cytotoxic CD8 clonotypes in ibrutinib-treated CLL. Method: immunoSEQ multiplex PCR; TCRdb's copy keeps in-frame clones and lacks some. The profile shows over 25,000 clones, about three fifths of them singletons. The material sequenced was PBMCs, taken before ibrutinib treatment. The receptors were gathered from a human donor with chronic lymphocytic leukemia.

This clone was observed a few times. V and J are TRBV7-9 and TRBJ2-7; 9 bases align to TRBD1. The V segment lost 0 bases and the J segment 8 bases; nucleotides outside the gene matches: 8. Germline loops: CDR1 SEHNR, CDR2 FQNEAQ (reference sequence). CDR3 length equals 15 residues. CDR3 in DNA: TGTGCCAGCAGCTTAGCGGTGGGACAGGGTGTTCAGCAGTACTTC. Protein sequence: CASSLAVGQGVQQYF.

The genes are TRBV21-1 and TRBJ2-1. TRBV21-1 is a pseudogene locus. The CDR3 contains 14 residues. The CDR3 sequence is CAIRWGSSYNEQFF. CDR3 DNA: TGTGCCATTAGATGGGGGAGCTCCTACAATGAGCAGTTCTTC.

The J gene is TRBJ2-7, the V gene TRBV11-2, with TRBD2 as a possible D gene (8 bases). Trimming left V 1 base short and J 4 bases short, with 14 bases between. The CDR3 runs to 15 residues. CDR1 and CDR2 from the germline V gene are SGHAT and FQNNGV. CDR3 residues: CASSLVAGQQYEQYF. The DNA of the CDR3 is TGTGCCAGCAGCTTAGTAGCGGGACAGCAGTACGAGCAGTACTTC.

The chain combines TRBV27 with TRBJ1-1; D is undetermined. The length of the CDR3 is 18 residues. Trimming removed 2 bases from V and 2 bases from J, with 21 bases in between. Germline V gene data show CDR1 as MNHEY and CDR2 as SMNVEV (reference sequence). The CDR3 here is CASSLSPPTATRNTEAFF. As DNA, the CDR3 is TGTGCCAGCAGTTTAAGCCCCCCGACGGCTACCCGAAACACTGAAGCTTTCTTT.

The chain couples TRBV5-4 to TRBJ2-1; TRBD1 matches at 7 bases. Germline trimming cut 3 bases from V and 2 bases from J; bases unmatched to any gene: 5. The germline V gene has CDR1 SGHNT and CDR2 YYREEE (reference sequence). This CDR3 comprises 15 residues. The CDR3: CASSSTGIPYNEQFF. The CDR3 nucleotides read TGTGCCAGCAGCTCGACAGGGATACCCTACAATGAGCAGTTCTTC.

The chain recombines TRBV30 with TRBJ1-1; TRBD1 might be the D (5 bases). The V end was cut by 5 bases, the J end by 1 base, with 11 bases between. CDR1 is GTSNPN and CDR2 is SVGIG in the germline V gene (reference sequence). The CDR3 is 13 residues long. This CDR3 is CAWEPGRNTEAFF. CDR3 DNA: TGTGCCTGGGAACCGGGGCGGAACACTGAAGCTTTCTTT.

CDR3 coding DNA: TGCGCCAGCAGCCAAGGCCCGGGTAGGAACATTCAGTACTTC. It codes for CASSQGPGRNIQYF. This chain connects TRBV4-1 to TRBJ2-4, with D unclear. The V and J ends lost 1 base and 7 bases respectively, with 11 bases between them. CDR3 length: 14 residues. Germline V lookup: CDR1 MGHRA, CDR2 YSYEKL.

Within the sample, this clone is medium-sized. This chain uses TRBV5-4 with TRBJ2-1, with D hard to call. V lost 5 bases and J 10 bases, leaving 19 bases between the germline ends. CDR1 and CDR2 from the germline V gene are SGHNT and YYREEE (reference sequence). The length of the CDR3 is 14 residues. CDR3 bases: TGTGCCAGCAGTCCCGGGCCAACCACCCCCGAGCAGTTCTTC. Translation: CASSPGPTTPEQFF.

This clone has just one count. The chain has TRBV11-2 and TRBJ2-7; tentative D call: TRBD1 (9 bases). The germline V and J ends were trimmed by 4 bases and 0 bases, with 16 bases remaining between them. Per germline, CDR1 SGHAT and CDR2 FQNNGV. This CDR3 is built from 16 residues. The CDR3 DNA is TGTGCCAGCAGCTCGGGGGGGACAGGGAGCTCCTACGAGCAGTACTTC. Encoded protein: CASSSGGTGSSYEQYF.

The rearrangement links TRBV18 to TRBJ1-6, with TRBD1 identical over 9 bases. The CDR3 is 16 amino acids. V shed 3 bases and J 4 bases; nucleotides not matched to a gene: 4. The germline V gene encodes CDR1 KGHSH and CDR2 LQKENI. The CDR3 region has the DNA TGTGCCAGCTCACCCGAGACAGGGGGATATAATTCACCCCTCCACTTT. Translated, it gives CASSPETGGYNSPLHF.

The chain is built from TRBV5-5 and TRBJ1-1; D is possibly TRBD1 (5 bases). The V end was cut by 5 bases, the J end by 6 bases, with 17 bases between. CDR3 length: 14 residues. Germline-derived CDR1 and CDR2 are SGHKS and YYEKEE (reference sequence). This chain's CDR3 is CASRPGPGNSEAFF. The CDR3 region has the DNA TGTGCCAGCAGGCCGGGACCGGGTAATTCTGAAGCTTTCTTT.

V usage is TRBV19 and J usage is TRBJ2-1; 7 bases line up with TRBD2. This CDR3 has 15 residues. Germline-derived CDR1 and CDR2 are LNHDA and SQIVND (reference sequence). Unmatched junction bases numbered 10, after V lost 4 bases and J lost 7 bases. The CDR3 sequence: CASSTNPGGANEQFF. The CDR3 bases are TGTGCCAGTAGTACCAATCCGGGGGGAGCTAATGAGCAGTTCTTC. The variable domain in full, with the rest retrieved from reference TRBV19 and TRBJ2-1, is DGGITQSPKYLFRKEGQNVTLSCEQNLNHDAMYWYRQDPGQGLRLIYYSQIVNDFQKGDIAEGYSVSREKKESFPLTVTSAQKNPTAFYLCASSTNPGGANEQFFGPGTRLTVL.

This clone appeared a few times. The chain is built from TRBV28 and TRBJ2-5; 7 bases align to TRBD1. The CDR3 loop spans 15 amino acids. With 5 bases clipped from V and 2 bases from J, the junction kept 8 bases outside the gene matches. CDR1 MDHEN and CDR2 SYDVKM come from the germline V gene. This CDR3 is CASSLTGAQQETQYF. The CDR3 DNA sequence: TGTGCCAGCAGTCTCACAGGGGCCCAACAAGAGACCCAGTACTTC. The variable domain in full, with the rest retrieved from reference TRBV28 and TRBJ2-5, is DVKVTQSSRYLVKRTGEKVFLECVQDMDHENMFWYRQDPGLGLRLIYFSYDVKMKEKGDIPEGYSVSREKKERFSLILESASTNQTSMYLCASSLTGAQQETQYFGPGTRLLVL.

The CDR3 DNA sequence: TGTGCCAGCAGCTTAGAGAATCAGCCCCAGCATTTT. This sequence encodes CASSLENQPQHF. The chain is built from TRBV7-2 and TRBJ1-5; D unclear. V lost 1 base to trimming and J lost 4 bases, with 2 bases between them. This CDR3 region has 12 residues. Germline CDR1 SGHTA, CDR2 FQGNSA. The full variable domain, completed using reference TRBV7-2 and TRBJ1-5, is GAGVSQSPSNKVTEKGKDVELRCDPISGHTALYWYRQSLGQGLEFLIYFQGNSAPDKSGLPSDRFSAERTGGSVSTLTIQRTQQEDSAVYLCASSLENQPQHFGDGTRLSIL.

This clone has more than one count but fewer than ten. The chain carries TRBV2 and TRBJ1-5; 7 nucleotides agree with TRBD1. The trim removed 5 bases at V and 6 bases at J, leaving 7 bases unmatched. The germline gives CDR1 SNHLY, CDR2 FYNNEI. The CDR3 runs to 14 residues. CDR3 sequence: CASSYGTGAQPQHF. The DNA for the CDR3 is TGTGCCAGCAGTTATGGAACAGGGGCTCAGCCCCAGCATTTT.

The chain uses TRBV29-1 and TRBJ2-7; 7 nucleotides agree with TRBD2. Trimming took 4 bases from V and 3 from J; bases not matched to a gene: 3. There are 12 residues in the CDR3. CDR1 and CDR2 (germline): SQVTM, ANQGSEA. CDR3 DNA sequence: TGCAGCGTTGTAGCGGGCCGCTACGAGCAGTACTTC. Its translation: CSVVAGRYEQYF.

This clone was detected a few times. The gene calls are TRBV27 and TRBJ2-5, with D perhaps matching TRBD1 (6 bases). CDR3 length: 15 amino acids. In germline, CDR1 is MNHEY, CDR2 SMNVEV (reference sequence). Trimming removed 1 base at V and 5 bases at J, with 14 bases between. The CDR3 DNA reads as TGTGCCAGCAGTTTATGGGGCCAGGGGATGGAGACCCAGTACTTC. This encodes CASSLWGQGMETQYF.

The chain couples TRBV5-1 to TRBJ1-1, with D maybe TRBD1 (5 bases). This CDR3 comprises 15 residues. The germline gives CDR1 SGHRS, CDR2 YFSETQ. Trimming pared 8 bases from V and 5 bases from J, leaving 22 bases between. The CDR3 nucleotides are TGCGCCAGGGGGGTAACGGGCAGGGAGTGTACTGAAGCTTTCTTT. Translation gives CARGVTGRECTEAFF.

The chain carries TRBV6-5 and TRBJ1-2, with 8 nucleotides matching TRBD1. The CDR3 has 16 amino acids. Germline lookup yields CDR1 MNHEY and CDR2 SVGAGI. Losses at the gene ends were 0 bases for V and 4 bases for J; bases not matched to a gene: 7. As DNA, the CDR3 is TGTGCCAGCAGTTACTCGTGGGGACAGGACGTCTATGGCTACACCTTC. Translated, it gives CASSYSWGQDVYGYTF.

The chain combines TRBV5-4 with TRBJ2-7; D is uncertain. The germline CDR1 and CDR2 sequences are SGHNT and YYREEE (reference sequence). The CDR3 length is 13 residues. V lost 0 bases, J lost 2 bases, and 6 bases lay in between. CDR3 region: CASSLETAYEQYF. The CDR3 DNA follows: TGTGCCAGCAGCTTGGAAACAGCCTACGAGCAGTACTTC.

The V call is TRBV2, the J call TRBJ2-2; D ambiguous. The CDR3 length is 14 residues. With 3 bases removed from V and 2 bases from J, the gap between germline ends came to 7 bases. Germline V gene data show CDR1 as SNHLY and CDR2 as FYNNEI. The DNA for the CDR3 is TGTGCCAGCAGTGACCGCAAAAACACCGGGGAGCTGTTTTTT. This codes for CASSDRKNTGELFF.

CDR3 amino acids: CASRTGDQPQHF. For the CDR3, the DNA is TGTGCCAGCAGGACAGGGGATCAGCCCCAGCATTTT. V usage is TRBV25-1 and J usage is TRBJ1-5; 8 nucleotides agree with TRBD1. This CDR3 contains 12 residues. Germline CDR1 and CDR2: MGHDK and SYGVNS. Losses at the gene ends were 6 bases for V and 5 bases for J; bases not matched to a gene: 0.